This entry concerns a single T cell receptor (beta chain). The germline gives CDR1 SEHNR, CDR2 FQNEAQ (reference sequence). This CDR3 has 14 residues. Trimming at V came to 3 bases and at J to 6 bases, leaving 4 bases not matched to a gene. The sample comes from a study of OX40 agonist ivuxolimab in advanced cancers. The method was immunoSEQ multiplex PCR; TCRdb's version includes in-frame clones alone and lacks a portion of them. The top ten clones hold approximately 18% of a sample with tens of thousands of clones, 84% of them seen once. The sequenced sample was CD4+ or CD8+ T cells sorted from blood, obtained in a trial of the OX40 agonist ivuxolimab. The V call is TRBV7-9, the J call TRBJ2-7; TRBD2 matches 11 bases. This sequence originates from an adult with an advanced solid tumor such as melanoma, head and neck, liver or kidney cancer. The CDR3 sequence is CASSFSGRAFEQYF. In DNA form, the CDR3 reads TGTGCCAGCAGCTTTAGCGGGAGGGCCTTCGAGCAGTACTTC.